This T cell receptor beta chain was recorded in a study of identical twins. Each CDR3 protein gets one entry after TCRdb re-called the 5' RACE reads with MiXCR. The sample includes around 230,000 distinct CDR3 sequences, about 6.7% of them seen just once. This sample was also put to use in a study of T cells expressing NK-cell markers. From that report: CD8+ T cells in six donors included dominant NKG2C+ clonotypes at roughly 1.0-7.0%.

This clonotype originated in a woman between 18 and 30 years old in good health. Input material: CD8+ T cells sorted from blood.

CDR3: CASSVAGGGNEQFF. The CDR3 bases are TGTGCCAGCAGCGTAGCGGGAGGGGGCAATGAGCAGTTCTTC. This sequence joins TRBV9 and TRBJ2-1; 8 bases match TRBD2. This CDR3 comprises 14 residues. Germline V gene data show CDR1 as SGDLS and CDR2 as YYNGEE. V trimming: 0 bases; J trimming: 6 bases; junction bases outside the gene matches: 2.